This T cell receptor (beta chain) stems from a study of T cell responses to AZD1222 COVID-19 vaccine. Between the trimmed V and J ends, which lost 1 base and 12 bases, there was a span of 19 bases. CDR3 length: 14 amino acids. From germline, CDR1 is GTSNPN and CDR2 SVGIG (reference sequence). Produced via immunoSEQ multiplex PCR; TCRdb's table is partial and in-frame only. The sample yields about 130,000 clones, over 75% seen once. This specimen consisted of peripheral blood, obtained on day 0 of AZD1222 vaccination. This TCR was recovered from an adult in good health. The chain links TRBV30 to TRBJ2-1, with D perhaps being TRBD1 or TRBD2 (6 bases each). This CDR3 reads CAWSARSKGGGQFF. The DNA of the CDR3 is TGTGCCTGGAGTGCAAGGAGTAAAGGGGGAGGGCAGTTCTTC.